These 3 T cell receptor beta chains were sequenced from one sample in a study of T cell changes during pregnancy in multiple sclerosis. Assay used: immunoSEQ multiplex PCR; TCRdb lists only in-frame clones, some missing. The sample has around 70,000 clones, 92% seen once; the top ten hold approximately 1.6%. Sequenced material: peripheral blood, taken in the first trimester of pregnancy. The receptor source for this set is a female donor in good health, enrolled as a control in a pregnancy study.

This CDR3 reads CATSRDRGIVTEAFF. CDR3 nucleotide sequence: TGTGCCACTTCCCGGGACAGGGGTATAGTCACTGAAGCTTTCTTT. The chain is built from TRBV25-1 and TRBJ1-1; 10 nucleotides line up with TRBD1. The CDR3 has 15 residues. Germline V gives CDR1 MGHDK, CDR2 SYGVNS. Trimming cost V 10 bases and J 4 bases; bases outside gene matches: 12.

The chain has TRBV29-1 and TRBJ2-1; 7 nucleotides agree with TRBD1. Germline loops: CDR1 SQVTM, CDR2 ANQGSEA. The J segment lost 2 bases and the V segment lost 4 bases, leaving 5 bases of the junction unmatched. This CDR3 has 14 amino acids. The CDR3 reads CSVGSQGAYNEQFF. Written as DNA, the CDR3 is TGCAGCGTTGGTTCCCAGGGGGCCTACAATGAGCAGTTCTTC.

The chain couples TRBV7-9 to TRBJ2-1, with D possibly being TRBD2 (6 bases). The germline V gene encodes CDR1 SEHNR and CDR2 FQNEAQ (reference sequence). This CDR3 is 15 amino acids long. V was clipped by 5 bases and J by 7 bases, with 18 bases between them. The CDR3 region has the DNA TGTGCCAGCAGCCCGCCCGGGGGAGCCGCGAATGAGCAGTTCTTC. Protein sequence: CASSPPGGAANEQFF.